A selection of T cell receptor beta chains follows, all from one sample in a study of beta chain features in type 1 diabetes. This table comes from immunoSEQ multiplex PCR, and its TCRdb copy is limited to in-frame clones, with some not included. The sample consists of 50,000 to 65,000 clones, roughly 39% of them appearing once. Specimen: Tregs from blood. Source of these receptors: a man younger than 45 with type 1 diabetes. The CDR3 runs from the conserved cysteine through the conserved F or W. Fields, in order: V gene, J gene, D gene, clone size, CDR3 protein, CDR3 DNA. A D gene is named only where the DNA matches it firmly. Size is stated for part of the rows, as once, few or many counts, or as a class when the clone is expanded.

v_call: TRBV5-1
j_call: TRBJ2-7
d_call: TRBD1
clone_size: .
cdr3_aa: CASTRDSSYEQYF
cdr3_nt: TGCGCCAGCACCAGGGACAGCTCCTACGAGCAGTACTTC

v_call: TRBV7-2
j_call: TRBJ2-7
d_call: TRBD2
clone_size: .
cdr3_aa: CASSLEAGRVSYEQYF
cdr3_nt: TGTGCCAGCAGCTTAGAGGCCGGGAGGGTCTCCTACGAGCAGTACTTC

v_call: TRBV2
j_call: TRBJ2-7
d_call: TRBD2
clone_size: few
cdr3_aa: CASTILAGSYEQYF
cdr3_nt: TGTGCCAGCACCATACTAGCGGGCTCCTACGAGCAGTACTTC

v_call: TRBV10-3
j_call: TRBJ1-2
d_call: TRBD1
clone_size: medium-sized
cdr3_aa: CAISSGQGNGYTF
cdr3_nt: TGTGCCATCAGTTCAGGACAGGGAAATGGCTACACCTTC

v_call: TRBV6-1
j_call: TRBJ1-4
d_call: .
clone_size: few
cdr3_aa: CASSAQYNEKLFF
cdr3_nt: TGTGCCAGCAGTGCACAGTATAATGAAAAACTGTTTTTT

v_call: TRBV5-1
j_call: TRBJ1-2
d_call: .
clone_size: .
cdr3_aa: CASSSPERMGDTRAYGYTF
cdr3_nt: TGCGCCAGCAGCTCGCCCGAGAGAATGGGGGACACCCGCGCCTATGGCTACACCTTC

v_call: TRBV19
j_call: TRBJ1-2
d_call: .
clone_size: few
cdr3_aa: CASSPRINYGYTF
cdr3_nt: TGTGCCAGTAGCCCCAGGATTAACTATGGCTACACCTTC

v_call: TRBV4-2
j_call: TRBJ2-7
d_call: TRBD2
clone_size: .
cdr3_aa: CASSQDRGANASGNYEQYF
cdr3_nt: TGTGCCAGCAGCCAAGATAGAGGAGCTAATGCTAGCGGGAACTACGAGCAGTACTTC

v_call: TRBV2
j_call: TRBJ2-4
d_call: TRBD1
clone_size: .
cdr3_aa: CASSESGTGGFDIQYF
cdr3_nt: TGTGCCAGCAGTGAATCCGGGACAGGGGGCTTTGACATTCAGTACTTC

v_call: TRBV18
j_call: TRBJ2-5
d_call: .
clone_size: .
cdr3_aa: CASSPNRAAEETQYF
cdr3_nt: TGTGCCAGCTCACCAAACAGGGCGGCAGAAGAGACCCAGTACTTC

v_call: TRBV6-6
j_call: TRBJ1-5
d_call: .
clone_size: .
cdr3_aa: CASTSLGGHQPQHF
cdr3_nt: TGTGCCAGCACCAGCCTCGGGGGGCATCAGCCCCAGCATTTT

v_call: TRBV7-9
j_call: TRBJ2-5
d_call: .
clone_size: .
cdr3_aa: CACLVGNGETQYF
cdr3_nt: TGTGCCTGCCTCGTGGGTAACGGGGAGACCCAGTACTTC

v_call: TRBV28
j_call: TRBJ1-5
d_call: .
clone_size: many
cdr3_aa: CASYYRNQPQHF
cdr3_nt: TGTGCCAGCTATTACAGGAATCAGCCCCAGCATTTT

v_call: TRBV28
j_call: TRBJ2-3
d_call: TRBD2
clone_size: .
cdr3_aa: CASRRTSGGNTDTQYF
cdr3_nt: TGTGCCAGCAGGCGGACTAGCGGGGGAAACACAGATACGCAGTATTTT

v_call: TRBV7-8
j_call: TRBJ2-2
d_call: TRBD2
clone_size: .
cdr3_aa: CASSPLSSGQTGELFF
cdr3_nt: TGTGCCAGCAGCCCTCTGAGTAGCGGGCAAACCGGGGAGCTGTTTTTT

v_call: TRBV7-9
j_call: TRBJ2-1
d_call: TRBD1
clone_size: once
cdr3_aa: CASRHRGSSYNEQFF
cdr3_nt: TGTGCCAGCAGGCACAGGGGTTCTTCCTACAATGAGCAGTTCTTC

v_call: TRBV28
j_call: TRBJ2-1
d_call: TRBD2
clone_size: .
cdr3_aa: CASSTLVAGSSYNEQFF
cdr3_nt: TGTGCCAGCAGTACCTTGGTAGCGGGTTCCTCCTACAATGAGCAGTTCTTC

v_call: TRBV5-4
j_call: TRBJ2-3
d_call: TRBD2
clone_size: .
cdr3_aa: CASSFYLAGEDTQYF
cdr3_nt: TGTGCCAGCAGCTTTTACCTAGCGGGAGAGGATACGCAGTATTTT

v_call: TRBV6-5
j_call: TRBJ1-1
d_call: .
clone_size: .
cdr3_aa: CASSYSGETEAFF
cdr3_nt: TGTGCCAGCAGTTACTCGGGAGAAACTGAAGCTTTCTTT

v_call: TRBV21-1
j_call: TRBJ2-1
d_call: .
clone_size: .
cdr3_aa: CASSRIQDYNEQFF
cdr3_nt: TGTGCCAGCAGCAGGATACAGGACTACAATGAGCAGTTCTTC

v_call: TRBV6-1
j_call: TRBJ2-5
d_call: .
clone_size: few
cdr3_aa: CASSSGGSLKETQYF
cdr3_nt: TGTGCCAGCAGTTCGGGCGGGTCTCTAAAAGAGACCCAGTACTTC

v_call: TRBV5-1
j_call: TRBJ2-3
d_call: .
clone_size: .
cdr3_aa: CASSQGGGTDTQYF
cdr3_nt: TGCGCCAGCAGCCAGGGTGGTGGCACAGATACGCAGTATTTT

v_call: TRBV5-4
j_call: TRBJ2-2
d_call: TRBD2
clone_size: .
cdr3_aa: CASNKGGLAGATGELFF
cdr3_nt: TGTGCCAGCAACAAAGGTGGACTAGCGGGAGCCACCGGGGAGCTGTTTTTT

v_call: TRBV7-9
j_call: TRBJ2-1
d_call: .
clone_size: .
cdr3_aa: CASSLGQFSSYNEQFF
cdr3_nt: TGTGCCAGCAGCTTAGGACAGTTTAGCTCCTACAATGAGCAGTTCTTC

v_call: TRBV29-1
j_call: TRBJ2-7
d_call: TRBD1
clone_size: few
cdr3_aa: CSAIHGTGGRYEQYF
cdr3_nt: TGCAGCGCAATTCATGGGACAGGGGGCAGGTACGAGCAGTACTTC

v_call: TRBV18
j_call: TRBJ1-3
d_call: .
clone_size: few
cdr3_aa: CASSPGTTSGNTIYF
cdr3_nt: TGTGCCAGCTCACCCGGGACAACATCTGGAAACACCATATATTTT

v_call: TRBV18
j_call: TRBJ1-1
d_call: .
clone_size: .
cdr3_aa: CASSPLGAGTEAFF
cdr3_nt: TGTGCCAGCTCACCACTGGGGGCAGGGACTGAAGCTTTCTTT

v_call: TRBV7-6
j_call: TRBJ2-1
d_call: TRBD1
clone_size: few
cdr3_aa: CASTLGQGSYNEQFF
cdr3_nt: TGTGCCAGCACCCTGGGACAGGGCTCCTACAATGAGCAGTTCTTC

v_call: TRBV28
j_call: TRBJ1-4
d_call: .
clone_size: .
cdr3_aa: CASLRGTSEKLFF
cdr3_nt: TGTGCCAGCCTACGAGGGACTAGTGAAAAACTGTTTTTT

v_call: TRBV5-1
j_call: TRBJ2-3
d_call: TRBD1
clone_size: .
cdr3_aa: CASSLDRGIRDTQYF
cdr3_nt: TGCGCCAGCAGCTTGGACAGGGGTATCAGGGATACGCAGTATTTT

v_call: TRBV30
j_call: TRBJ1-4
d_call: .
clone_size: .
cdr3_aa: CAGTAKGGNEKLFF
cdr3_nt: TGTGCCGGGACGGCCAAAGGAGGCAATGAAAAACTGTTTTTT

v_call: TRBV19
j_call: TRBJ2-4
d_call: .
clone_size: .
cdr3_aa: CASSLRSDRAKNIQYF
cdr3_nt: TGTGCCAGTTCGCTCAGGTCGGATCGAGCCAAAAACATTCAGTACTTC

v_call: TRBV28
j_call: TRBJ2-7
d_call: TRBD2
clone_size: .
cdr3_aa: CASSPGGTSGFYEQYF
cdr3_nt: TGTGCCAGCAGTCCAGGCGGGACTAGCGGTTTCTACGAGCAGTACTTC

v_call: TRBV7-9
j_call: TRBJ2-1
d_call: TRBD2
clone_size: .
cdr3_aa: CASSTLAGGPLLNEQFF
cdr3_nt: TGTGCCAGCAGCACCCTAGCGGGAGGGCCCCTCCTTAATGAGCAGTTCTTC

v_call: TRBV28
j_call: TRBJ1-5
d_call: .
clone_size: few
cdr3_aa: CASSLSTGLQNQPQHF
cdr3_nt: TGTGCCAGCAGTTTGTCTACAGGGTTGCAGAATCAGCCCCAGCATTTT

v_call: TRBV7-2
j_call: TRBJ1-2
d_call: .
clone_size: few
cdr3_aa: CASSLASSYGYTF
cdr3_nt: TGTGCCAGCAGCTTAGCTTCTTCCTATGGCTACACCTTC

v_call: TRBV7-2
j_call: TRBJ2-4
d_call: .
clone_size: few
cdr3_aa: CASSLAPGQRRSGIQYF
cdr3_nt: TGTGCCAGCAGCTTAGCCCCAGGTCAGCGGAGGTCGGGGATTCAGTACTTC

v_call: TRBV30
j_call: TRBJ2-5
d_call: .
clone_size: .
cdr3_aa: CAWSILQETQYF
cdr3_nt: TGTGCCTGGAGCATCCTACAAGAGACCCAGTACTTC

v_call: TRBV15
j_call: TRBJ2-3
d_call: TRBD1
clone_size: .
cdr3_aa: CATSRDWATGGLADTQYF
cdr3_nt: TGTGCCACCAGCAGAGATTGGGCGACAGGGGGCTTGGCAGATACGCAGTATTTT

v_call: TRBV7-8
j_call: TRBJ2-7
d_call: TRBD2
clone_size: .
cdr3_aa: CASSARTSDYEQYF
cdr3_nt: TGTGCCAGCAGCGCCCGTACTAGCGACTACGAGCAGTACTTC

v_call: TRBV21-1
j_call: TRBJ2-5
d_call: .
clone_size: few
cdr3_aa: CASSNRQKQETQYF
cdr3_nt: TGTGCCAGCAGCAATCGTCAGAAACAAGAGACCCAGTACTTC

v_call: TRBV30
j_call: TRBJ1-1
d_call: .
clone_size: .
cdr3_aa: CAWSVFTEAFF
cdr3_nt: TGTGCCTGGAGTGTCTTCACTGAAGCTTTCTTT

v_call: TRBV7-9
j_call: TRBJ2-1
d_call: TRBD2
clone_size: .
cdr3_aa: CASSFVGGRAKEQFF
cdr3_nt: TGTGCCAGCAGCTTTGTCGGCGGGAGGGCCAAGGAGCAGTTCTTC

v_call: TRBV6-5
j_call: TRBJ1-5
d_call: TRBD1
clone_size: few
cdr3_aa: CASSDRGKPQHF
cdr3_nt: TGTGCCAGCAGCGACAGGGGAAAGCCCCAGCATTTT

v_call: TRBV29-1
j_call: TRBJ2-7
d_call: .
clone_size: few
cdr3_aa: CSARVRLEQYF
cdr3_nt: TGCAGCGCCAGGGTGCGTTTGGAGCAGTACTTC

v_call: TRBV9
j_call: TRBJ2-5
d_call: TRBD2
clone_size: .
cdr3_aa: CASSVDAGLAGVETQYF
cdr3_nt: TGTGCCAGCAGCGTAGACGCCGGCCTAGCGGGTGTGGAGACCCAGTACTTC

v_call: TRBV28
j_call: TRBJ2-5
d_call: .
clone_size: .
cdr3_aa: CAVPGQSRGTQYF
cdr3_nt: TGTGCCGTCCCCGGACAGAGCAGGGGGACCCAGTACTTC

v_call: TRBV7-9
j_call: TRBJ2-2
d_call: TRBD2
clone_size: .
cdr3_aa: CASSRPGTSGTGELFF
cdr3_nt: TGTGCCAGCAGTCGTCCCGGGACTAGCGGCACCGGGGAGCTGTTTTTT

v_call: TRBV28
j_call: TRBJ2-7
d_call: TRBD2
clone_size: few
cdr3_aa: CASRRVGGREQYF
cdr3_nt: TGTGCCAGCCGACGGGTGGGAGGGAGGGAGCAGTACTTC

v_call: TRBV30
j_call: TRBJ1-4
d_call: .
clone_size: .
cdr3_aa: CAWSAQAGQEKLFF
cdr3_nt: TGTGCCTGGAGTGCCCAAGCTGGGCAGGAAAAACTGTTTTTT

v_call: TRBV5-1
j_call: TRBJ2-3
d_call: TRBD2
clone_size: .
cdr3_aa: CASSPAGGRGDTQYF
cdr3_nt: TGCGCCAGCAGCCCAGCGGGAGGGCGAGGAGATACGCAGTATTTT

v_call: TRBV19
j_call: TRBJ1-3
d_call: .
clone_size: medium-sized
cdr3_aa: CATGGQGNTIYF
cdr3_nt: TGTGCCACCGGTGGACAGGGAAACACCATATATTTT

v_call: TRBV30
j_call: TRBJ2-7
d_call: TRBD1
clone_size: .
cdr3_aa: CAWSVPGQGRTYEQYF
cdr3_nt: TGTGCCTGGAGTGTGCCGGGACAGGGTCGGACCTACGAGCAGTACTTC

v_call: TRBV5-1
j_call: TRBJ1-5
d_call: .
clone_size: .
cdr3_aa: CASSRYSNQPQHF
cdr3_nt: TGCGCCAGCAGCCGGTATAGCAATCAGCCCCAGCATTTT

v_call: TRBV28
j_call: TRBJ2-7
d_call: .
clone_size: many
cdr3_aa: CASSFGNRAEQYF
cdr3_nt: TGTGCCAGCAGTTTCGGTAACAGGGCGGAGCAGTACTTC